These 11 T cell receptor beta chains originate from one sample sequenced in a study of T cells in localized non-small cell lung cancer (TCRdb year 2020). The library was obtained by the immunoSEQ multiplex PCR assay. TCRdb retrieved this table from immuneACCESS and kept in-frame rearrangements only. Not all clones are present; in checked studies, unresolved V genes account for under half, and no reason is known for the remainder. The sample table records roughly 35,000 clones; around 85% of these occur just once. 7% to 7.5% of the sample belongs to the ten largest clones. Specimen: peripheral blood, collected before any cancer treatment. All receptors derive from a woman aged 35-75 years with stage I lung adenocarcinoma.

The chain employs TRBV19 and TRBJ2-2; weak D call: TRBD1 (5 bases). The CDR3 is 14 amino acids. Trimming cost V 6 bases and J 9 bases, with 17 bases left between them. From germline, CDR1 is LNHDA and CDR2 SQIVND (reference sequence). The CDR3 region has the DNA TGTGCCAGTAGACCCTCCAGGGCCGGACGGGAGCTGTTTTTT. Residues: CASRPSRAGRELFF.

The V gene is TRBV5-4, the J gene TRBJ1-3; D is uncertain. Deletions cut 2 bases from V and 5 bases from J, with 2 bases between. Germline CDR1 and CDR2: SGHNT and YYREEE (reference sequence). The CDR3 spans 11 residues. The CDR3 protein is CASSFRNTIYF. The CDR3, as DNA: TGTGCCAGCAGCTTCAGAAACACCATATATTTT.

The chain recombines TRBV5-1 with TRBJ1-2; TRBD1 matches at 9 bases. Trimming cost V 2 bases and J 7 bases; bases outside gene matches: 15. The CDR3 loop spans 17 amino acids. Germline V lookup: CDR1 SGHRS, CDR2 YFSETQ. The CDR3 is CASSFGTGTGKDGGYTF. The CDR3 DNA sequence: TGCGCCAGCAGCTTTGGGACGGGGACAGGGAAGGACGGTGGCTACACCTTC.

The chain joins TRBV25-1 to TRBJ1-1, with D maybe TRBD1 (6 bases). Germline V gene data show CDR1 as MGHDK and CDR2 as SYGVNS. Trimming stripped 3 bases from V and 6 bases from J, with 11 bases between. The CDR3 extends over 13 amino acids. CDR3 residues: CASSDRQVSEAFF. The CDR3 bases are TGTGCCAGCAGTGACCGACAGGTGTCTGAAGCTTTCTTT.

The chain recombines TRBV5-1 with TRBJ2-3; D possibly corresponds to TRBD1 (6 bases). Germline CDR1 SGHRS, CDR2 YFSETQ. The length of the CDR3 is 14 residues. Between the trimmed V and J ends, which lost 3 bases and 6 bases, there was a span of 14 bases. The CDR3 loop reads CASSYYDRPDTQYF. The CDR3 DNA sequence: TGCGCCAGCAGCTACTACGACAGGCCCGATACGCAGTATTTT.

The chain employs TRBV9 and TRBJ1-4; 7 bases align to TRBD1. This CDR3 is built from 17 residues. Germline lookup yields CDR1 SGDLS and CDR2 YYNGEE. V shed 0 bases, J shed 0 bases, and the junction held 5 bases outside the gene matches. The CDR3, as DNA: TGTGCCAGCAGCGTAGACAGGGGAGGCGCAACTAATGAAAAACTGTTTTTT. Translation: CASSVDRGGATNEKLFF.

The chain carries TRBV4-3 and TRBJ1-4, with D possibly matching TRBD1 (5 bases). The CDR3 covers 16 residues. V gave up 4 bases and J gave up 3 bases, with 15 bases separating them. Germline CDR1 LGHNA, CDR2 YSLEER. The CDR3 nucleotides read TGCGCCAGCAGCCGAGTGTGGGGCGCAGCTAATGAAAAACTGTTTTTT. Protein sequence: CASSRVWGAANEKLFF.

The chain carries TRBV19 and TRBJ2-6, with 11 nucleotides matching TRBD2. The CDR3 spans 17 residues. Losses at the gene ends were 7 bases for V and 0 bases for J; bases not matched to a gene: 5. Germline V lookup: CDR1 LNHDA, CDR2 SQIVND (reference sequence). The DNA for the CDR3 is TGTGCCAGTAAGCGACTAGCGGGGACCTCTGGGGCCAACGTCCTGACTTTC. Translating it yields CASKRLAGTSGANVLTF.

The genes are TRBV9 and TRBJ2-6, with 10 bases matching TRBD1. CDR1 SGDLS and CDR2 YYNGEE come from the germline V gene. The trim removed 4 bases at V and 0 bases at J, leaving 10 bases unmatched. The CDR3 totals 19 residues. The CDR3 region has the DNA TGTGCCAGCAGCCCAAAGACGACAGGGGGCCCCTCTGGGGCCAACGTCCTGACTTTC. Protein sequence: CASSPKTTGGPSGANVLTF.

The chain combines TRBV11-2 with TRBJ1-2; no reliable D call. The CDR3 loop spans 12 amino acids. Trimming shortened V by 1 base and J by 13 bases, and 13 bases separated the two germline ends. From germline, CDR1 is SGHAT and CDR2 FQNNGV. Here the CDR3 DNA reads TGTGCCAGCAGCTTAGGGCAGTTTTTAGTCACCTTC. Its protein is CASSLGQFLVTF.

This clone has a single count. The rearrangement links TRBV6-4 to TRBJ1-1; a weak D match, TRBD1 (6 bases). V was clipped by 7 bases and J by 4 bases, with 16 bases between them. From germline, CDR1 is MRHNA and CDR2 SNTAGT. The CDR3 length is 14 residues. In DNA, the CDR3 is TGTGCCAGCAAGTCCGAACAGGGTGTCACTGAAGCTTTCTTT. This codes for CASKSEQGVTEAFF.